This TCR beta chain was obtained from a study of cytomegalovirus exposure and HLA in healthy donors. Study-wide findings and caveats: An analysis was carried out later, and it reportedly showed fewer N-insertions in an Asian-associated ancestry cluster than the roughly 670-donor mean.

The PCR contained 60 Vbeta and 13 Jbeta primers. Sequencing was performed with immunoSEQ multiplex PCR; in TCRdb, only in-frame clones are kept and a portion is missing. Here the sample spans 150,000 or so clones, 75% being singletons. The CDR3 is 14 residues long. Germline assignment: CDR1 MGHDK and CDR2 SYGVNS. With 5 bases removed from V and 1 base from J, the gap between germline ends came to 11 bases. Comments on this clone: The target antigen is unknown.

The V and J genes are TRBV25-1 and TRBJ1-1; no reliable D call. The sequencing sample was made of PBMCs. The source is a man in his thirties or forties in good health and CMV-seronegative. CDR3 residues: CASSSLEGNTEAFF. The CDR3 coding sequence is TGTGCCAGCAGTTCCCTAGAGGGGAACACTGAAGCTTTCTTT.